Listed below are T cell receptor beta chains from one sample, sequenced in a study of CD8 T cells in ankylosing spondylitis. Via MiXCR, TCRdb re-called the 5' RACE reads, giving one row per CDR3 protein. In the table there are 150,000 to 200,000 distinct CDR3 sequences, 11% of which are singletons. Sequenced: blood, either unsorted or a sorted T cell fraction (not recorded which). All receptors come from a male donor with ankylosing spondylitis or in good health (not recorded which). The CDR3 runs from the conserved cysteine through the conserved F or W. A D gene is named only where the DNA matches it firmly. Size is omitted from some rows. Given values are once, few, many or a class for expanded clones.

size,J,V,D,length,DNA,CDR3
NA,TRBJ1-2,TRBV2,NA,13,TGTGCCAGCAGTCGCGACGAGAATTATGGCTACACCTTC,CASSRDENYGYTF
many,TRBJ2-2,TRBV5-1,NA,14,TGCGCCAGCAGCCCAAACATGAACACCGGGGAGCTGTTTTTT,CASSPNMNTGELFF
many,TRBJ2-5,TRBV20-1,NA,14,TGCAGTGCTCCACCTCGGACGCCGGACGAGACCCAGTACTTC,CSAPPRTPDETQYF
NA,TRBJ2-7,TRBV11-2,TRBD2,15,TGTGCCAGCAGCGGAGGGAGGGACCTCTCCTACGAGCAGTACTTC,CASSGGRDLSYEQYF
many,TRBJ2-7,TRBV5-1,NA,16,TGCGCCAGCAGCCGTTCCGGGACCCTTGGAAACTACGAGCAGTACTTC,CASSRSGTLGNYEQYF
few,TRBJ2-7,TRBV6-1,TRBD1,14,TGTGCCAGCAAACGGACAGGGGATTCTTACGAGCAGTACTTC,CASKRTGDSYEQYF
NA,TRBJ2-1,TRBV11-3,NA,15,TGTGCCAGCAGCTTAAATCTAGAGCAGGCTTCCCAGCAGTTCTTC,CASSLNLEQASQQFF
many,TRBJ2-1,TRBV20-1,TRBD2,17,TGCAGTGCTCTTGGGGCTAGCGGGCAGAGCTCCTACAATGAGCAGTTCTTC,CSALGASGQSSYNEQFF
few,TRBJ2-2,TRBV7-2,TRBD2,16,TGTGCCAGCAGTTTTACTAGCGGGACTAGCACCGGGGAGCTGTTTTTT,CASSFTSGTSTGELFF
many,TRBJ2-2,TRBV9,TRBD1,16,TGTGCCAGCAGCCCCCGACAGGGGGCGTACACCGGGGAGCTGTTTTTT,CASSPRQGAYTGELFF
many,TRBJ2-5,TRBV12-3/TRBV12-4,NA,16,TGTGCCAGCAGTACCCAGGGTGGGGGGTACCAAGAGACCCAGTACTTC,CASSTQGGGYQETQYF
many,TRBJ2-3,TRBV5-1,TRBD2,15,TGCGCCAGCAGCGCAGGGCGACTAGCAGCGGATACGCAGTATTTT,CASSAGRLAADTQYF
few,TRBJ2-5,TRBV18,NA,14,TGTGCCAGCTCACACGGACGGATTCAAGAGACCCAGTACTTC,CASSHGRIQETQYF
many,TRBJ1-5,TRBV20-1,NA,14,TGCAGTGCAAAGGGGCGCCAGGGTAATCAGCCCCAGCATTTT,CSAKGRQGNQPQHF
few,TRBJ1-2,TRBV12-3/TRBV12-4,NA,13,TGTGCCAGCAGCTTGACAACCGGCTATGGCTACACCTTC,CASSLTTGYGYTF
many,TRBJ1-5,TRBV4-2,NA,15,TGTGCCAGCAGCCAAGCCTCCTCTAGCAATCAGCCCCAGCATTTT,CASSQASSSNQPQHF
many,TRBJ2-7,TRBV5-1,NA,13,TGCGCCAGCAGCCCGTGGAGTACCTACGAGCAGTACTTC,CASSPWSTYEQYF